This T cell receptor beta chain was obtained from a study of blood T cell repertoires in COVID-19 (dated by TCRdb to 2020 to 2021). About the study as a whole: Samples from collaborators originated in the United States, Italy and Spain and spanned both the acute and convalescent phases of COVID-19. The prospective study material was composed of cDNA or gDNA derived from T cells, B-cell-depleted T cells, or PBMCs. The dataset comprised deeply sampled blood TCRbeta repertoires from subjects exposed to, actively infected with, or recovered from COVID-19. The repertoires were released in a freely available public database intended as a resource for research on the immune response to SARS-CoV-2. The samples were drawn from two sources: the first 160 participants of the ongoing ImmuneRACE study, and 1,000 to 1,500 subjects contributed by 6 global collaborators. A de-identified subject ID, COVID-19 status, age in years and sex were almost always included in the sample metadata. Where available, HLA class I and class II types were obtained from metadata supplied by the sample provider rather than from assay-based typing. General study outcomes and caveats: Clinical and demographic metadata were provided uncurated, with the amount varying by source and participant.

Collaborating institutions collected whole blood in K2EDTA tubes following their own protocols. For TCRbeta analysis, collaborators shipped samples in one of three forms: frozen whole blood, isolated PBMCs, or DNA extracted from either of those sample types. The immunoSEQ Assay, a bias-controlled multiplex PCR, was used to amplify TCRbeta CDR3 regions from genomic DNA. The authors' pipeline ran thus. The number of nucleated cells in each sample was estimated from the amplification of reference gene primers within the assay. To quantify the absolute abundance of each unique TCRbeta CDR3 rearrangement, sequence reads were collapsed and filtered. For each sample, productive Simpson clonality was calculated as the square root of Simpson's diversity index over productive rearrangements. Here the immuneACCESS table is served through TCRdb, limited to in-frame sequences with V and J called. Missing clones are a known gap in these copies; in checked studies unresolved V genes cover under half, and the rest lacks a known reason. Clonal size and the V and J genes are those of that table, whereas D and trimming came from the DNA. The sample profile shows over 85,000 clones; more than 75% of them were found once. Nearly 20% of the sample is in the top ten clones.

Relative to germline, V is missing 5 bases and J is missing 4 bases, with 12 bases of the junction outside any gene match. The germline V gene encodes CDR1 SEHNR and CDR2 FQNEAQ (reference sequence). Its CDR3 holds 18 amino acids, cysteine through phenylalanine. The read is trimmed to its CDR3 DNA, 54 bases read in frame from base 1. With regard to this clone: It has no known antigen specificity. No much larger clonotype is one base removed from it; base qualities were not supplied.

The source is a human donor in a cohort sampled during active COVID-19. The chain couples TRBV7-9 to TRBJ2-1, and 12 bases in between align with TRBD2. The sample was peripheral blood. CDR3 sequence: CASSRPGLAGPSYNEQFF. Here is the DNA: TGTGCCAGCAGCCGTCCGGGACTAGCGGGTCCTTCATACAATGAGCAGTTCTTC.